This TCR beta chain was captured by sequencing in a study of beta chain features in type 1 diabetes. Across the whole study: All samples yielded over 95,000,000 examined sorted cells. Study results and limitations: Researchers report that Type 1 diabetes patients had moderately but significantly shorter TCRB CDR3s across all four CD4+ subsets. A possible short-template PCR bias applies equally to patients and controls. Compared with healthy donors, patients appeared to share more similar naive, central memory and regulatory TCRB repertoires. More deletions and fewer insertions at VDJ junctions were found in patients with type 1 diabetes.

J gave up 6 bases and V 5 bases, and 1 base lay outside the gene matches. This CDR3 has 12 amino acids. CDR1 and CDR2 (germline): SQVTM, ANQGSEA. Only a few counts were recorded for this clone. Its target is not known. cDNA synthesis used the whole RNA isolate, giving expressed TCRB sequences. Measured with immunoSEQ multiplex PCR; TCRdb has only the in-frame clones, and not every one. The data contain about 180,000 clones, approximately 8.1% of them singletons. The source of this sequence is a man aged 18-30 years with type 1 diabetes. The chain uses TRBV29-1 and TRBJ1-4; 9 positions match TRBD1. Sequencing was carried out using central memory CD4+ T cells from blood. The CDR3 DNA follows: TGCAGCGTTAGGACAGGGGATGAAAAACTGTTTTTT. Translated, it gives CSVRTGDEKLFF. Full variable domain (missing parts from reference TRBV29-1 and TRBJ1-4): SAVISQKPSRDICQRGTSLTIQCQVDSQVTMMFWYRQQPGQSLTLIATANQGSEATYESGFVIDKFPISRPNLTFSTLTVSNMSPEDSSIYLCSVRTGDEKLFFGSGTQLSVL.